These 8 T cell receptor beta chains were all obtained from the same sample, sequenced in a study of shared clonotypes between healthy human individuals. TCRdb keeps only in-frame clones here, not all; method: immunoSEQ multiplex PCR. The table lists some 2,100,000 clones, about 94% of them singletons. Sequencing input: naive CD4+ T cells sorted from blood. Subset reported: CD45RA+ positively selected. The receptors were gathered from a man younger than 35 in good health.

On this clone: The same CDR3 is also encoded by other DNA sequences in this sample. The rearrangement uses TRBV28 and TRBJ1-5; no clear D. The CDR3 is 12 residues long. The V gene's germline CDR1 is MDHEN and CDR2 SYDVKM. Trimming took off 4 bases at V and 4 bases at J, with 5 bases between the two ends. CDR3 nucleotide sequence: TGTGCCAGCAGTTCAGGTAATCAGCCCCAGCATTTT. This codes for CASSSGNQPQHF.

The rearrangement joins TRBV5-1 to TRBJ1-2, with 10 bases that match TRBD1. Germline CDR1 SGHRS, CDR2 YFSETQ. V shed 5 bases, J shed 8 bases, and the junction held 9 bases outside the gene matches. The CDR3 is made up of 14 amino acids. Here the CDR3 DNA reads TGCGCCAGCAGACCGGGACAGGGGATAGGAGGCTACACCTTC. As protein: CASRPGQGIGGYTF.

CDR3 in DNA: TGTGCCAGCAGCTTGGATCTTGTCGGGACAGGGGTTTCCTACGAGCAGTACTTC. Translation: CASSLDLVGTGVSYEQYF. The rearrangement links TRBV5-8 to TRBJ2-7; 10 nucleotides match TRBD1. Trimming cost V 0 bases and J 1 base; bases outside gene matches: 10. This CDR3 has 18 residues. The V gene's germline CDR1 is SGHTS and CDR2 YDEGEE.

The CDR3 protein is CASSEAGAGRYEQYF. The CDR3 region has the DNA TGTGCCAGCAGTGAAGCGGGGGCAGGGAGGTACGAGCAGTACTTC. J is TRBJ2-7 and V is TRBV6-1, with D perhaps matching TRBD1 or TRBD2 (6 bases each). V was clipped by 0 bases and J by 4 bases, with 13 bases between them. From germline, CDR1 is MNHNS and CDR2 SASEGT. The CDR3 has 15 amino acids.

This chain connects TRBV4-2 to TRBJ2-1; the D gene is possibly TRBD2 (6 bases). The CDR3 runs 15 residues. The V end was cut by 2 bases, the J end by 3 bases, with 11 bases between. Germline V gene data show CDR1 as LGHNA and CDR2 as YNFKEQ. The CDR3 region has the DNA TGTGCCAGCAGCCAAAGGGACTTTTTCTACAATGAGCAGTTCTTC. It translates to CASSQRDFFYNEQFF.

The chain combines TRBV5-6 with TRBJ1-5; 7 bases fit TRBD1. CDR1 is SGHDT, CDR2 YYEEEE, per germline. The CDR3 length is 17 residues. The V and J ends lost 0 bases and 1 base, in that order; junction bases with no gene match: 7. This CDR3 reads CASSLATGNLSNQPQHF. CDR3 DNA sequence: TGTGCCAGCAGCTTGGCGACAGGGAACCTCAGCAATCAGCCCCAGCATTTT.

The chain has TRBV27 and TRBJ2-2, with 9 nucleotides matching TRBD2. CDR1 is MNHEY, CDR2 SMNVEV, per germline (reference sequence). The trim removed 2 bases at V and 5 bases at J, leaving 3 bases unmatched. This CDR3 comprises 15 residues. The CDR3 bases are TGTGCCAGCAGTTTAATAGCGGGAGTTACCGGGGAGCTGTTTTTT. Its protein product is CASSLIAGVTGELFF.

This chain connects TRBV6-5 to TRBJ1-1; the D is unclear. The CDR3 length is 14 residues. Germline values: CDR1 MNHEY, CDR2 SVGAGI. V lost 7 bases to trimming and J lost 0 bases, with 12 bases between them. In nucleotides, the CDR3 is TGTGCCAGCAAAAAGACTCGCTTGAACACTGAAGCTTTCTTT. Its protein is CASKKTRLNTEAFF.